This TCR beta chain comes out of a study of shared clonotypes between healthy human individuals. Some clones are missing from TCRdb's copy, which holds only in-frame ones; the method was immunoSEQ multiplex PCR. The table includes about 510,000 clones, 79% detected once. This TCR derives from a woman aged 40-49 years in good health. Some clones in this sample may be carry-over from other donors' samples. The sample was PBMCs.

DNA for the CDR3: TGTGCCAGCACCCGGGACTTGACCCAACTGAGGACCGGGGAGCTGTTTTTT. This translates into CASTRDLTQLRTGELFF. The rearrangement uses TRBV27 and TRBJ2-2; weak D call: TRBD2 (6 bases). The CDR3 covers 17 residues. Germline V gene sequence: CDR1 MNHEY, CDR2 SMNVEV (reference sequence). With 7 bases removed from V and 5 bases from J, the gap between germline ends came to 23 bases.